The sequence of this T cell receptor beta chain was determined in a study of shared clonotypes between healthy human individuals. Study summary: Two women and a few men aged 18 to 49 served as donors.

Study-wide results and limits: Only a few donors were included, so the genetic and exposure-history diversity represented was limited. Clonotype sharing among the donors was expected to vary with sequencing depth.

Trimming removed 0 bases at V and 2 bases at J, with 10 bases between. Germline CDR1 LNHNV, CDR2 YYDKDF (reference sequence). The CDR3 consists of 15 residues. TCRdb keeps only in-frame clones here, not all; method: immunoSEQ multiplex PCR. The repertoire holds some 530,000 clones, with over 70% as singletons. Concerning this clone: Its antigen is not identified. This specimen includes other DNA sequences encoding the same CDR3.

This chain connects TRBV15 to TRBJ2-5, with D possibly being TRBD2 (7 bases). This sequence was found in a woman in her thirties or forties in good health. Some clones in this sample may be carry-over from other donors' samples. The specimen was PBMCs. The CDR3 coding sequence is TGTGCCACCAGCAGAGATAGGGGGGGTCAAGAGACCCAGTACTTC. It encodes CATSRDRGGQETQYF.